The sequence of this T cell receptor beta chain was determined in a study of blood T cell repertoires in COVID-19. The wider study: From the United States, Italy and Spain came samples of acute and convalescent COVID-19.

Authors' analysis steps: Counts of nucleated cells, estimated from reference gene primer amplification, were obtained. The table came from immunoSEQ multiplex PCR; TCRdb's copy has only in-frame clones and leaves some out. V, J and clone size derive from that table, while D and trimming were established from the DNA sequence. The sample records 200,000 to 250,000 clones, 80% to 85% being singletons. Germline-derived CDR1 and CDR2 are MNHEY and SMNVEV (reference sequence). The CDR3 contains 13 residues. Trimming took 2 bases from V and 5 from J, leaving 9 bases between them. The TCR comes from a woman at least 80 years old with active or convalescent COVID-19. Sequencing input: peripheral blood. This chain joins TRBV27 and TRBJ1-1; D not resolved. CDR3 protein: CASSLRGGTEAFF. The CDR3 DNA sequence: TGTGCCAGCAGTTTAAGAGGAGGTACTGAAGCTTTCTTT.